Listed here are 28 T cell receptor beta chains from one sample, sequenced in a study of cytomegalovirus exposure and HLA in healthy donors. Researchers ran the PCR with 60 Vbeta and 13 Jbeta primers. TCRdb's table, derived via immunoSEQ multiplex PCR, lists solely in-frame clones and lacks some. In the table there are around 63,000 clones, roughly 73% of which are singletons. The sample taken for sequencing was PBMCs. These receptors originate from a man aged 40-55 years in good health and CMV-seronegative.

The chain recombines TRBV6-5 with TRBJ2-7; 13 bases align to TRBD2. CDR3 size: 15 residues. After removal of 8 bases from V and 7 bases from J, the junction contained 11 bases not matched to a gene. Germline V gene sequence: CDR1 MNHEY, CDR2 SVGAGI. The CDR3 region has the DNA TGTGCCAGCGGCTTGACTAGCGGGGGGCCCCGGGAGCAGTACTTC. It is translated as CASGLTSGGPREQYF.

The chain is built from TRBV7-8 and TRBJ2-7; 9 bases are shared with TRBD2. CDR3 size: 15 residues. From germline, CDR1 is SGHVS and CDR2 FQNEAQ. J gave up 3 bases and V 3 bases, and 6 bases lay outside the gene matches. The CDR3 DNA is TGTGCCAGCAGCTTTGGAGCGGGGGGTTACTACGAGCAGTACTTC. The encoded protein is CASSFGAGGYYEQYF.

Regarding this clone: Germline is not matched at one junction end, which may reflect a read error. The chain uses TRBV6-1 and TRBJ2-7, with 7 bases fitting TRBD1. The CDR3 covers 13 residues. Germline CDR1 reads MNHNS; CDR2 reads SASEGT. The CDR3 DNA reads TGTGCCAGCAGGAAACAGGGGACCTACGAGCAGCACTTC. Residues: CASRKQGTYEQHF.

The rearrangement links TRBV4-1 to TRBJ2-1; maybe TRBD1 (5 bases). This CDR3 has 17 amino acids. Germline CDR1 is MGHRA and CDR2 is YSYEKL. V was clipped by 1 base and J by 3 bases, with 16 bases between them. CDR3 region: CASSQGGQGDFYNEQFF. The CDR3 DNA follows: TGCGCCAGCAGCCAAGGGGGTCAGGGCGATTTCTACAATGAGCAGTTCTTC.

The chain combines TRBV13 with TRBJ1-2, with a weak D call TRBD1 (6 bases). The V gene's germline CDR1 is PRHDT and CDR2 FYEKMQ (reference sequence). The CDR3 length is 15 residues. The V end lost 1 base, the J end lost 4 bases, and 13 bases lay between the germline ends. The CDR3 coding sequence is TGTGCCAGCAGCTTAGAGGTCAGGGGAAGCTATGGCTACACCTTC. It is translated as CASSLEVRGSYGYTF.

The chain combines TRBV5-1 with TRBJ2-3; D gene ambiguous. Trimming stripped 0 bases from V and 6 bases from J, with 11 bases between. Germline CDR1 SGHRS, CDR2 YFSETQ. The CDR3 totals 14 residues. The CDR3 DNA reads as TGCGCCAGCAGCTTGGGGCACCTGGCCGATACGCAGTATTTT. Protein product: CASSLGHLADTQYF.

A remark on this clone: Mismatch with germline at one junction end may stem from a read error. The chain has TRBV7-9 and TRBJ1-3, with D perhaps matching TRBD1 (6 bases). The germline V gene has CDR1 SEHNR and CDR2 FQNEAQ (reference sequence). The CDR3 contains 17 residues. In DNA form, the CDR3 reads TGTTCCAGCAGCTTAGGTCAGGGGCCCTTCTCTGGAAACACCATATATTTT. The encoded protein is CSSSLGQGPFSGNTIYF.

V is TRBV6-1 and J is TRBJ1-6; D perhaps matches TRBD1 (5 bases). Trimming removed 5 bases at V and 7 bases at J, with 15 bases between. This CDR3 has 15 amino acids. CDR1 is MNHNS and CDR2 is SASEGT in the germline V gene. CDR3: CASSPRRGRNSPLHF. The CDR3 DNA is TGTGCCAGCAGTCCTAGACGGGGGAGAAATTCACCCCTCCACTTT.

This chain links TRBV7-2 with TRBJ2-3; maybe TRBD2 (7 bases). The CDR3 runs 16 residues. The germline V gene has CDR1 SGHTA and CDR2 FQGNSA. Trimming shortened V by 5 bases and J by 3 bases, and 18 bases separated the two germline ends. In nucleotides, the CDR3 is TGTGCCAGCAGCAAAGGGGGGACTATTGTGACAGATACGCAGTATTTT. Residues: CASSKGGTIVTDTQYF.

This clone has more than one count but fewer than ten. This rearrangement joins TRBV19 to TRBJ2-3; D might be TRBD2 (6 bases). Germline CDR1 and CDR2: LNHDA and SQIVND (reference sequence). Between the trimmed V and J ends, which lost 2 bases and 3 bases, there was a span of 15 bases. The CDR3 loop spans 16 amino acids. The CDR3 DNA is TGTGCCAGTAGTATACCCCGCGGGGAAGGGACAGATACGCAGTATTTT. It specifies CASSIPRGEGTDTQYF.

This clone has a single count. This chain uses TRBV6-5 with TRBJ2-3, with 10 positions matching TRBD1. Losses at the gene ends were 7 bases for V and 4 bases for J; bases not matched to a gene: 5. There are 14 residues in the CDR3. Germline CDR1 reads MNHEY; CDR2 reads SVGAGI. DNA for the CDR3: TGTGCCAGCAACGGGGGGACAGGGGCAGATACGCAGTATTTT. Translation gives CASNGGTGADTQYF.

The chain's CDR3 is CASTRGEGYTF. CDR3 DNA: TGTGCCAGCACCCGGGGGGAGGGCTACACCTTC. The chain couples TRBV6-5 to TRBJ1-2; possibly TRBD1 for D (5 bases). CDR1 MNHEY and CDR2 SVGAGI come from the germline V gene. This CDR3 contains 11 residues. Between the trimmed V and J ends, which lost 7 bases and 8 bases, there was a span of 11 bases.

This chain joins TRBV18 and TRBJ2-5; possible D gene TRBD2, 6 bases. In germline, CDR1 is KGHSH, CDR2 LQKENI. The CDR3 covers 15 residues. V dropped 1 base and J dropped 0 bases, with 9 bases sitting between them. The CDR3 DNA sequence: TGTGCCAGCTCACCACGCGGAGGGGACCAAGAGACCCAGTACTTC. Its protein product is CASSPRGGDQETQYF.

Note on this clone: A far larger clone lies a single base away; this is likely a read error. Other DNA sequences of this sample code for an identical CDR3. J is TRBJ2-2 and V is TRBV7-6, with a weak D call TRBD1 (6 bases). CDR1 and CDR2 from the germline V gene are SGHVS and FNYEAQ. The CDR3 consists of 16 residues. CDR3 residues: CASSVGQRLYTGELFF. The CDR3 nucleotides are TGTGCTAGCAGCGTAGGACAGAGACTTTACACCGGGGAGCTGTTTTTT.

The V gene is TRBV5-6, the J gene TRBJ2-1, with 12 bases lining up with TRBD2. There are 17 residues in the CDR3. Germline assignment: CDR1 SGHDT and CDR2 YYEEEE. The V and J ends lost 2 bases and 8 bases, in that order; junction bases with no gene match: 11. This CDR3 reads CASSLRTSGARPYEQFF. The CDR3 nucleotides read TGTGCCAGCAGCTTAAGGACTAGCGGGGCCCGGCCCTATGAGCAGTTCTTC. Variable domain in full (rest from reference TRBV5-6 and TRBJ2-1): DAGVTQSPTHLIKTRGQQVTLRCSPKSGHDTVSWYQQALGQGPQFIFQYYEEEERQRGNFPDRFSGHQFPNYSSELNVNALLLGDSALYLCASSLRTSGARPYEQFFGPGTRLTVL.

This clone was counted a single time. The rearrangement joins TRBV7-4 to TRBJ2-1, with TRBD2 matching over 9 bases. The V and J ends lost 5 bases and 3 bases, in that order; junction bases with no gene match: 20. CDR3 length: 20 amino acids. Germline values: CDR1 SGHVT, CDR2 SQSDAQ. DNA of the CDR3: TGTGCCAGCAGCCCATGGGGGACGGGGTTGGCGGGAGGGTACTACAATGAGCAGTTCTTC. Translation: CASSPWGTGLAGGYYNEQFF. The full variable domain, in which reference TRBV7-4 and TRBJ2-1 provide the parts outside the CDR3, is GAGVSQSPRYKVAKRGRDVALRCDSISGHVTLYWYRQTLGQGSEVLTYSQSDAQRDKSGRPSGRFSAERPERSVSTLKIQRTEQGDSAVYLCASSPWGTGLAGGYYNEQFFGPGTRLTVL.

This chain uses TRBV7-8 with TRBJ1-2; D gene uncertain. With 5 bases removed from V and 2 bases from J, the gap between germline ends came to 9 bases. Per the germline V gene, CDR1 is SGHVS and CDR2 is FQNEAQ. The CDR3 extends over 13 amino acids. The CDR3 DNA sequence: TGTGCCAGCAGCCCCGGGTCAAACTATGGCTACACCTTC. Amino acid sequence: CASSPGSNYGYTF.

The chain uses TRBV7-2 and TRBJ2-5; possibly TRBD1 for D (5 bases). Judging by the DNA end, TRBJ2-7 fits better; the J call may be wrong. The CDR3 loop spans 13 amino acids. In germline, CDR1 is SGHTA, CDR2 FQGNSA. CDR3 protein: CASSIEQGYEQYF. The DNA for the CDR3 is TGTGCCAGCAGCATCGAGCAGGGCTACGAGCAGTACTTC.

V gene TRBV19 combines with J gene TRBJ2-7; the match to TRBD1 covers 7 bases. The J segment lost 7 bases and the V segment lost 4 bases, leaving 13 bases of the junction unmatched. In germline, CDR1 is LNHDA, CDR2 SQIVND (reference sequence). CDR3 length: 15 residues. Here the CDR3 DNA reads TGTGCCAGTAGTAGACAGGGTCAGAAGGGCTGGGAGCAGTACTTC. Its translation: CASSRQGQKGWEQYF. Using reference TRBV19 and TRBJ2-7 for the parts outside the CDR3, the full variable domain is DGGITQSPKYLFRKEGQNVTLSCEQNLNHDAMYWYRQDPGQGLRLIYYSQIVNDFQKGDIAEGYSVSREKKESFPLTVTSAQKNPTAFYLCASSRQGQKGWEQYFGPGTRLTVT.

This chain joins TRBV28 and TRBJ2-5; TRBD2 agrees at 7 bases. With 3 bases clipped from V and 0 bases from J, the junction kept 19 bases outside the gene matches. The germline CDR1 and CDR2 sequences are MDHEN and SYDVKM. The CDR3 has 20 residues. The CDR3 here is CASSFPAQAWGGTNQETQYF. As DNA, the CDR3 is TGTGCCAGCAGTTTCCCCGCCCAGGCCTGGGGAGGGACCAACCAAGAGACCCAGTACTTC.

For the CDR3, the DNA is TGTGCCAGCAGCTTAGATCTGGGCCTCTCCTACGAGCAGTACTTC. Translation gives CASSLDLGLSYEQYF. The rearrangement joins TRBV11-2 to TRBJ2-7; no definite D call. CDR1 is SGHAT and CDR2 is FQNNGV in the germline V gene. The CDR3 totals 15 residues. Trimming removed 0 bases at V and 0 bases at J, with 9 bases between. Drawing the rest from reference TRBV11-2 and TRBJ2-7, the complete variable domain is EAGVAQSPRYKIIEKRQSVAFWCNPISGHATLYWYQQILGQGPKLLIQFQNNGVVDDSQLPKDRFSAERLKGVDSTLKIQPAKLEDSAVYLCASSLDLGLSYEQYFGPGTRLTVT.

Only a few counts were recorded for this clone. The V and J genes are TRBV6-5 and TRBJ1-1, with D maybe TRBD1 (5 bases). The V gene's germline CDR1 is MNHEY and CDR2 SVGAGI. V lost 10 bases and J 4 bases, leaving 10 bases between the germline ends. This CDR3 is 11 amino acids long. The CDR3 DNA is TGTGCCACTAAAAGGGGCACTGAAGCTTTCTTT. The encoded protein is CATKRGTEAFF.

Only one count was recorded for this clone. The chain combines TRBV5-8 with TRBJ2-3; 7 bases are a match to TRBD1. This CDR3 is 16 amino acids long. In germline, CDR1 is SGHTS, CDR2 YDEGEE. V lost 0 bases to trimming and J lost 0 bases; unmatched junction nucleotides: 4. The DNA for the CDR3 is TGTGCCAGCAGCTTGGGACAGGGCGGGAGCACAGATACGCAGTATTTT. This sequence encodes CASSLGQGGSTDTQYF.

V and J are TRBV6-1 and TRBJ1-4; D is possibly TRBD1 (5 bases). Per germline, CDR1 MNHNS and CDR2 SASEGT. This CDR3 comprises 15 residues. Trimming took off 6 bases at V and 0 bases at J, with 11 bases between the two ends. CDR3 sequence (DNA): TGTGCCAGCAGCTATGACAGCGCAACTAATGAAAAACTGTTTTTT. Its protein is CASSYDSATNEKLFF.

The J gene is TRBJ1-2, the V gene TRBV20-1, with a weak D call TRBD1 (6 bases). This CDR3 is built from 10 residues. Germline values: CDR1 DFQATT, CDR2 SNEGSKA (reference sequence). The CDR3 loop reads CSLGGGGYTF. CDR3 nucleotides: TGCAGCCTTGGGGGCGGTGGCTACACCTTC.

The genes are TRBV6-1 and TRBJ2-2, with 8 nucleotides matching TRBD2. V was pared by 5 bases and J by 4 bases, with 6 bases of the junction left unmatched. Germline loops: CDR1 MNHNS, CDR2 SASEGT. The CDR3 is 15 amino acids. CDR3 nucleotide sequence: TGTGCCAGCAGTCGGGGGGGGAGAGGCACCGGGGAGCTGTTTTTT. This codes for CASSRGGRGTGELFF.

To note about this clone: A read error likely explains this, since a far larger clone differs by one base. The sample has other DNA sequences that encode this CDR3 too. The chain links TRBV7-3 to TRBJ2-5, with 12 bases identical to TRBD2. The CDR3 contains 15 residues. In germline, CDR1 is SGHTA, CDR2 FQGTGA. The DNA for the CDR3 is TGCGCCAGCACCGAAGTGGGACTAGCGGGCGAGACCCAGTACTTC. Its protein product is CASTEVGLAGETQYF. The full variable domain, with the rest looked up from reference TRBV7-3 and TRBJ2-5, is GAGVSQTPSNKVTEKGKYVELRCDPISGHTALYWYRQSLGQGPEFLIYFQGTGAADDSGLPNDRFFAVRPEGSVSTLKIQRTERGDSAVYLCASTEVGLAGETQYFGPGTRLLVL.

This rearrangement joins TRBV5-4 to TRBJ2-6; D gene unclear. The CDR3 extends over 17 amino acids. Deletions cut 1 base from V and 0 bases from J, with 11 bases between. In germline, CDR1 is SGHNT, CDR2 YYREEE (reference sequence). The CDR3 loop is CASSLPGINSGANVLTF. CDR3 in DNA: TGTGCCAGCAGCTTGCCAGGTATCAACTCTGGGGCCAACGTCCTGACTTTC.